Listed below are T cell receptor beta chains from one sample, sequenced in a study of cytomegalovirus exposure and HLA in healthy donors. Sequenced by immunoSEQ multiplex PCR; TCRdb stores in-frame clones only, minus some. The table lists fewer than 100,000 clones, 60% to 85% of them singletons, with 0.9% to 1.2% in the top ten. Sequencing input: PBMCs. All receptors derive from a male donor in good health and CMV-seronegative. Both conserved end residues are part of each CDR3. A D gene is named only where the DNA matches it firmly. Clone sizes are given selectively: once, few, many, or a class where the clone is expanded.

size	V	J	D	CDR3	DNA
-	TRBV10-3	TRBJ2-5	TRBD2	CAISSSGGVRRETQYF	TGTGCCATCAGCTCGAGTGGGGGGGTTAGGAGAGAGACCCAGTACTTC
-	TRBV5-1	TRBJ2-7	TRBD2	CASSLGAGDAEEQYF	TGCGCCAGCAGCTTGGGGGCGGGAGATGCGGAAGAGCAGTACTTC
once	TRBV25-1	TRBJ2-6	-	CASSEGVGGANVLTF	TGTGCCAGCAGTGAAGGAGTCGGCGGGGCCAACGTCCTGACTTTC
-	TRBV5-4	TRBJ1-2	TRBD1	CASSLVAGGDYGYTF	TGTGCCAGCAGCTTGGTAGCAGGGGGAGACTATGGCTACACCTTC
-	TRBV5-4	TRBJ2-5	-	CASSPGGGGETQYF	TGTGCCAGCAGCCCTGGGGGAGGGGGTGAGACCCAGTACTTC
-	TRBV6-1	TRBJ1-2	TRBD1	CASSEGTGNGAYPF	TGTGCCAGCAGTGAAGGGACAGGGAATGGTGCCTACCCCTTC
-	TRBV4-1	TRBJ2-3	-	CASSPENRLTDTQYF	TGCGCCAGCAGCCCCGAGAACCGACTCACAGATACGCAGTATTTT
-	TRBV18	TRBJ1-2	TRBD1	CASSPTRGQDGYTF	TGTGCCAGCTCACCAACCAGGGGGCAGGATGGCTACACCTTC
-	TRBV25-1	TRBJ1-2	TRBD1	CASSADPPWTGEGYGYTF	TGTGCCAGCAGTGCAGACCCCCCATGGACAGGGGAGGGCTATGGCTACACCTTC
few	TRBV2	TRBJ2-3	TRBD2	CASSRGLAGYTDTQYF	TGTGCCAGCAGTCGTGGACTAGCGGGGTACACAGATACGCAGTATTTT
-	TRBV5-4	TRBJ2-5	TRBD2	CASSLRLAGGPRETQYF	TGTGCCAGCAGCTTGAGGCTAGCGGGAGGGCCTCGGGAGACCCAGTACTTC
-	TRBV30	TRBJ2-1	TRBD2	CAWSVRVSGALGGGEQFF	TGTGCCTGGAGTGTACGGGTTAGCGGGGCGCTCGGGGGTGGTGAGCAGTTCTTC
-	TRBV5-4	TRBJ2-3	-	CASSLGGTDTQYF	TGTGCCAGCAGCTTGGGCGGGACAGATACGCAGTATTTT
-	TRBV5-1	TRBJ1-1	-	CASSLGEINTEAFF	TGCGCCAGCAGCTTGGGAGAGATAAACACTGAAGCTTTCTTT
-	TRBV2	TRBJ2-2	-	CASSLRLESGELFF	TGTGCCAGCAGCCTACGCCTAGAGTCCGGGGAGCTGTTTTTT
once	TRBV7-8	TRBJ2-5	TRBD1	CASSRLRTGQETQYF	TGTGCCAGCAGCCGCCTTAGGACAGGCCAAGAGACCCAGTACTTC
few	TRBV5-1	TRBJ2-5	TRBD2	CASSFGLAGSGETQYF	TGCGCCAGCAGCTTCGGACTAGCGGGATCAGGGGAGACCCAGTACTTC
-	TRBV28	TRBJ1-2	-	CASSPPILIGGYTF	TGTGCCAGCAGTCCCCCGATCCTCATCGGGGGCTACACCTTC
-	TRBV30	TRBJ1-3	-	CAWSAGFSGNTIYF	TGTGCCTGGAGTGCAGGCTTCTCTGGAAACACCATATATTTT
-	TRBV7-2	TRBJ2-5	-	CASSFMRVVETQYF	TGTGCCAGCAGCTTCATGAGGGTAGTAGAGACCCAGTACTTC
-	TRBV7-9	TRBJ1-2	-	CATFWAEIHSNYGYTF	TGTGCCACCTTTTGGGCAGAAATTCACTCTAACTATGGCTACACCTTC
few	TRBV7-2	TRBJ1-2	-	CASSPTVYANYGYTF	TGTGCCAGCAGCCCAACAGTATATGCTAACTATGGCTACACCTTC
-	TRBV2	TRBJ2-7	TRBD2	CASSEDLGLARYEQYF	TGTGCCAGCAGTGAAGACCTCGGACTAGCGAGGTACGAGCAGTACTTC
-	TRBV4-1	TRBJ1-5	TRBD1	CASSQEGDRSWEPQHF	TGCGCCAGCAGCCAAGAAGGGGACAGATCTTGGGAGCCCCAGCATTTT
-	TRBV5-1	TRBJ2-1	TRBD1	CASSFNRGLYNEQFF	TGCGCCAGCAGCTTCAACAGGGGGCTTTACAATGAGCAGTTCTTC
-	TRBV14	TRBJ2-7	-	CASSPRGRGNEQYF	TGTGCCAGCAGCCCGAGGGGGAGGGGCAACGAGCAGTACTTC
-	TRBV11-2	TRBJ2-1	-	CASSSWDGSNEQFF	TGTGCCAGCAGCTCTTGGGACGGGAGCAATGAGCAGTTCTTC
-	TRBV4-3	TRBJ2-5	TRBD2	CASSQALSSGGPVETQYF	TGCGCCAGCAGCCAAGCTCTAAGTAGCGGGGGGCCAGTGGAGACCCAGTACTTC
-	TRBV11-2	TRBJ2-1	TRBD1	CASTGQGDNEQFF	TGTGCCAGCACAGGACAGGGTGACAATGAGCAGTTCTTC
-	TRBV7-6	TRBJ2-1	-	CASSKTRSNEQFF	TGTGCCAGCAGCAAGACTAGAAGCAATGAGCAGTTCTTC
-	TRBV9	TRBJ2-1	-	CASSVGGAAYNEQFF	TGTGCCAGCAGCGTCGGTGGGGCCGCCTACAATGAGCAGTTCTTC
-	TRBV7-2	TRBJ2-1	-	CASSSHDRTDNEQFF	TGTGCCAGCAGCTCCCACGACAGGACGGACAATGAGCAGTTCTTC
few	TRBV11-2	TRBJ1-1	-	CASSFSETEAFF	TGTGCCAGCAGCTTTAGCGAGACTGAAGCTTTCTTT